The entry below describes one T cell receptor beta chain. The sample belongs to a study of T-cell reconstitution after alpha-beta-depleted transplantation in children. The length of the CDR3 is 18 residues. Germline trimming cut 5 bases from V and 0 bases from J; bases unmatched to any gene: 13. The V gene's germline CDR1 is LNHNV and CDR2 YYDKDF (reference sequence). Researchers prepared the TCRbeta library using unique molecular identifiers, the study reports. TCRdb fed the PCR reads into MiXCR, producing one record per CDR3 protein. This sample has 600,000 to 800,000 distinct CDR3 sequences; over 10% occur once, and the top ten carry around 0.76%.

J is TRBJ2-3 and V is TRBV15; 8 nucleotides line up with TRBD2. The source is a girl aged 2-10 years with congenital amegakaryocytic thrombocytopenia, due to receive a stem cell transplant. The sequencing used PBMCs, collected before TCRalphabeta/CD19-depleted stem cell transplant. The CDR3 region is CATSGFIAGSRSTDTQYF. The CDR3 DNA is TGTGCCACCAGCGGCTTTATAGCGGGAAGTCGAAGCACAGATACGCAGTATTTT.